Sequencing of this T cell receptor (beta chain) was carried out in a study of shared clonotypes between healthy human individuals. The length of the CDR3 is 13 residues. Germline V CDR1 and CDR2: SGHDT, YYEEEE. Sequencing used immunoSEQ multiplex PCR; TCRdb keeps in-frame clones, though not all of them. The sample records hundreds of thousands of clones, roughly 92% being singletons. Details on this clone: At one end the junction does not follow the germline gene, possibly because of a read error.

Terminally differentiated effector memory CD45RA+ cells were excluded by CCR7 positive selection of CD45RO-negative cells. V is TRBV5-6 and J is TRBJ2-1; D possibly uses TRBD1 or TRBD2 (5 bases each). This clonotype originated in a man aged 25-40 years in good health. The sample comprised naive CD8+ T cells sorted from blood. The CDR3, as DNA: TGTGCCAGCAGCTTTGGGGCCGGGCCGAGGGAGCTCTTC. Translating it yields CASSFGAGPRELF.